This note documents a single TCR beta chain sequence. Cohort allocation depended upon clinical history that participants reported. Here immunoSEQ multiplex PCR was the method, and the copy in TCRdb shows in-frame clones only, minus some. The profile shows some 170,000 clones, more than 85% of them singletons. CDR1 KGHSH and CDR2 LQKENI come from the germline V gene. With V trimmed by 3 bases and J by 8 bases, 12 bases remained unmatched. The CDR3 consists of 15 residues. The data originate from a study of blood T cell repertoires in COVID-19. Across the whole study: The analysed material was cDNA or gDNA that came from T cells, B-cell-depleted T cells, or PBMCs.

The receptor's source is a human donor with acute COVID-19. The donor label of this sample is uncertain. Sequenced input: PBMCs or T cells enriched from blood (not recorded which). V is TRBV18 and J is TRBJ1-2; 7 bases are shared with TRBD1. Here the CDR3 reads CASSPGTDPLRGYTF. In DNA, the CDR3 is TGTGCCAGCTCACCGGGGACAGATCCTCTTAGGGGCTACACCTTC. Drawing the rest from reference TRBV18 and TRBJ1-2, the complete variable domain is NAGVMQNPRHLVRRRGQEARLRCSPMKGHSHVYWYRQLPEEGLKFMVYLQKENIIDESGMPKERFSAEFPKEGPSILRIQQVVRGDSAAYFCASSPGTDPLRGYTFGSGTRLTVV.